The T cell receptor (beta chain) described here comes from a study of cytomegalovirus exposure and HLA in healthy donors. Overall study context: Out of about 360 genotyped donors, around 80% belonged to the Caucasian-associated ancestry cluster.

Concerning this clone: The antigen remains unidentified.

This CDR3 has 14 residues. The V segment lost 3 bases and the J segment 5 bases; nucleotides outside the gene matches: 6. The germline gives CDR1 KGHSH, CDR2 LQKENI. Amplification used 60 Vbeta primers and 13 Jbeta primers. The protocol was immunoSEQ multiplex PCR, while the TCRdb copy is restricted to in-frame clones and leaves out a portion. The sample includes 180,000 or so clones, around 80% seen only once; the top ten take under 1.5%. Study-level points and caveats: The classifier was said to identify cytomegalovirus status with high specificity and sensitivity. Specificity of a few CMV-associated chains for CMV antigens was verified in vitro. In a later analysis, V- and J-gene trimming of beta chains associated with a DCLRE1C missense variant, replicated independently.

The sequence derives from a girl aged 5-17 years in good health and CMV-seropositive. The V gene is TRBV18, the J gene TRBJ1-1; 7 bases agree with TRBD1. Input material: PBMCs. The CDR3: CASSPGQRGTEAFF. CDR3 in DNA: TGTGCCAGCTCACCGGGACAGAGGGGGACTGAAGCTTTCTTT.